This T cell receptor (beta chain) was obtained from a study of identical twins. TCRdb redid the calling of the 5' RACE reads with MiXCR, one entry per CDR3 protein. The repertoire holds around 690,000 distinct CDR3 sequences, with about 20% as singletons. The sample also formed part of further work on T cells expressing NK-cell markers.

Sequencing used PBMCs. The TCR was taken from a woman under 30 in good health.

CDR3 region: CAISGDRGLGANVLTF. CDR3 DNA: TGTGCCATCAGTGGGGACAGGGGGCTTGGGGCCAACGTCCTGACTTTC. This chain links TRBV10-3 with TRBJ2-6, with 12 bases lining up with TRBD1. V shed 4 bases and J 3 bases; nucleotides not matched to a gene: 1. This CDR3 comprises 16 residues. Per germline, CDR1 ENHRY and CDR2 SYGVKD.